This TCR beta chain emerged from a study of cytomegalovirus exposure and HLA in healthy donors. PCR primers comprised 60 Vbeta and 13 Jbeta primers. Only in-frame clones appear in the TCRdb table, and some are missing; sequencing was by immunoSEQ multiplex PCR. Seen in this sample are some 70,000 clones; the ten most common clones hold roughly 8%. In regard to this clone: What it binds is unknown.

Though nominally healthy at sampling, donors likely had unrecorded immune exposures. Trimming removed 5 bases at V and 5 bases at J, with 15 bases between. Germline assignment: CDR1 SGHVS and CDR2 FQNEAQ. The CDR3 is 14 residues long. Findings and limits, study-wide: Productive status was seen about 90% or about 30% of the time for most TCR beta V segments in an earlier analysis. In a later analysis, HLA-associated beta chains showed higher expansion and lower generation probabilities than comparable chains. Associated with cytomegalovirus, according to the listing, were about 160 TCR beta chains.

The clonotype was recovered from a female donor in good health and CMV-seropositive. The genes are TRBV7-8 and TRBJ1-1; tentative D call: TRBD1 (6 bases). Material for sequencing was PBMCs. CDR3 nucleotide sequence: TGTGCCAGCAGCCTCGACAGGATGGGGACTGAAGCTTTCTTT. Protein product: CASSLDRMGTEAFF.